This entry lists 10 T cell receptor beta chains sequenced from one sample in a study of cytomegalovirus exposure and HLA in healthy donors. Researchers ran the PCR with 60 Vbeta and 13 Jbeta primers. This table comes from immunoSEQ multiplex PCR, and its TCRdb copy is limited to in-frame clones, with some not included. The sample has roughly 120,000 clones, about four fifths seen once. Sequences were obtained from PBMCs. All receptors derive from a woman aged 18-29 years in good health and CMV-seronegative.

The table lists this clone with a count of one. The CDR3 sequence: CASSSPTRGRETQYF. CDR3 nucleotide sequence: TGTGCCAGCAGTTCCCCTACCCGGGGTCGGGAGACCCAGTACTTC. This chain links TRBV6-5 with TRBJ2-5; D is possibly TRBD2 (5 bases). V was trimmed by 4 bases and J by 5 bases, leaving 17 bases between them. The CDR3 runs 15 residues. In germline, CDR1 is MNHEY, CDR2 SVGAGI.

V gene TRBV28 combines with J gene TRBJ1-6, with 8 bases lining up with TRBD1. J lost 6 bases, V lost 4 bases, and 11 bases had no gene match. Germline V gene lookup returns CDR1 MDHEN and CDR2 SYDVKM. This CDR3 is built from 17 residues. CDR3 DNA sequence: TGTGCCAGCAGTTCACGACCGGACAGGGTTCGTAATTCACCCCTCCACTTT. Translated, it gives CASSSRPDRVRNSPLHF.

The chain combines TRBV2 with TRBJ1-6; D ambiguous. CDR3 length: 15 amino acids. CDR1 SNHLY and CDR2 FYNNEI come from the germline V gene. The V and J ends lost 7 bases and 4 bases respectively, with 14 bases between them. The CDR3 DNA reads TGTGCCAGCACTAAAGACACGAGTTATAATTCACCCCTCCACTTT. Amino acids: CASTKDTSYNSPLHF.

The V call is TRBV5-1, the J call TRBJ2-7; 10 bases agree with TRBD1. Losses at the gene ends were 2 bases for V and 6 bases for J; bases not matched to a gene: 2. The CDR3 runs 13 residues. Germline V gene lookup returns CDR1 SGHRS and CDR2 YFSETQ. CDR3 residues: CASSFDRGREQYF. CDR3 DNA sequence: TGCGCCAGCAGCTTTGACAGGGGGCGCGAGCAGTACTTC.

This clone was found a few times. This rearrangement joins TRBV30 to TRBJ1-5, with 11 positions matching TRBD1. Trimming cost V 5 bases and J 6 bases; bases outside gene matches: 3. CDR1 GTSNPN and CDR2 SVGIG come from the germline V gene (reference sequence). This CDR3 comprises 13 residues. CDR3 region: CAWGQGASQPQHF. In DNA form, the CDR3 reads TGTGCCTGGGGACAGGGGGCAAGTCAGCCCCAGCATTTT.

The genes are TRBV6-5 and TRBJ2-5; D is perhaps TRBD2 (7 bases). Germline CDR1 MNHEY, CDR2 SVGAGI. The V end was cut by 5 bases, the J end by 5 bases, with 18 bases between. This CDR3 comprises 15 residues. CDR3 sequence (DNA): TGTGCCAGCAGTATCGGACTAGGTGACAGGGAGACCCAGTACTTC. Translating it yields CASSIGLGDRETQYF.

This rearrangement joins TRBV28 to TRBJ1-5; TRBD1 matches at 10 bases. There are 16 residues in the CDR3. Germline CDR1 is MDHEN and CDR2 is SYDVKM. Trimming at V came to 1 base and at J to 8 bases, leaving 8 bases not matched to a gene. The CDR3 protein is CASSLSGQGRRKPQHF. The CDR3 DNA sequence: TGTGCCAGCAGTTTATCGGGACAGGGGAGGAGAAAGCCCCAGCATTTT. Supplemented by reference TRBV28 and TRBJ1-5, the full variable domain reads DVKVTQSSRYLVKRTGEKVFLECVQDMDHENMFWYRQDPGLGLRLIYFSYDVKMKEKGDIPEGYSVSREKKERFSLILESASTNQTSMYLCASSLSGQGRRKPQHFGDGTRLSIL.

In regard to this clone: Germline and junction disagree at one end, which may indicate a read error. The gene calls are TRBV7-6 and TRBJ2-7; 12 bases are a match to TRBD2. The CDR3 extends over 14 amino acids. Germline assignment: CDR1 SGHVS and CDR2 FNYEAQ. This chain's CDR3 is CASSLAGGPYEQYF. DNA of the CDR3: TGTGCCAGCAGCCTAGCGGGGGGGCCCTACGAGCAGTACTTC.

The table lists this clone with a few counts. V is TRBV30 and J is TRBJ1-1; no firm D call. Germline V CDR1 and CDR2: GTSNPN, SVGIG (reference sequence). Deletions cut 2 bases from V and 3 bases from J, with 4 bases between. This CDR3 is built from 11 residues. The CDR3 nucleotides are TGTGCCTGGAGTCTCGACACTGAAGCTTTCTTT. Residues: CAWSLDTEAFF.

This chain connects TRBV4-1 to TRBJ2-1; 11 bases match TRBD2. Germline V CDR1 and CDR2: MGHRA, YSYEKL. CDR3 length equals 16 residues. Unmatched junction bases numbered 4, after V lost 6 bases and J lost 0 bases. CDR3 sequence reads: CASRPTSGGSYNEQFF. The CDR3 nucleotides are TGCGCCAGCAGACCTACTAGCGGGGGCTCCTACAATGAGCAGTTCTTC.